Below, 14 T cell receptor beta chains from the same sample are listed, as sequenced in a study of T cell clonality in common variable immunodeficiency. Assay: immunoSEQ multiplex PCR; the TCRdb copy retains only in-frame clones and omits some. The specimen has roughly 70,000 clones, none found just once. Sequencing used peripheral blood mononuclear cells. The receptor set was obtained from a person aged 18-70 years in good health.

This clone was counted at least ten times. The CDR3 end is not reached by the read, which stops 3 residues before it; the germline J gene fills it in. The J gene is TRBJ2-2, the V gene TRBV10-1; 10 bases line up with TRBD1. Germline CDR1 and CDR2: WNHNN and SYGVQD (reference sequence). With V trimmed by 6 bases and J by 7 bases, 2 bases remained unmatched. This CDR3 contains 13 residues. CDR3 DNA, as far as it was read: TGCGCCAGCAGGGGACAGGGGAACGGGGAG. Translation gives CASRGQGNGE. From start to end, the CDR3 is CASRGQGNGELFF.

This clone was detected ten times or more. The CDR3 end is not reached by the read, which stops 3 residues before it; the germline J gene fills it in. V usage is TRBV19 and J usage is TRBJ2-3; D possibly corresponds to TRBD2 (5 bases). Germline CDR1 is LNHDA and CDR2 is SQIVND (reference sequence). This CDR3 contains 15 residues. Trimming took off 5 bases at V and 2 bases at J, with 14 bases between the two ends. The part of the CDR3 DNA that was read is TGTGCCAGTAGTCCCCGGACTCCACCCACAGATACG. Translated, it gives CASSPRTPPTDT. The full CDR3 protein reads CASSPRTPPTDTQYF.

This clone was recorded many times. CDR3 protein: CASSRRGQSPGTEAFF. The CDR3 DNA, read in part, is TGTGCCAGCAGCCGGAGGGGACAATCTCCGGGCACTGAA. V is TRBV16 and J is TRBJ1-1; D perhaps matches TRBD1 (6 bases). The read stops 3 residues short of the end of the CDR3; the missing end is completed from the germline J gene. Germline CDR1 KGHSY, CDR2 FQNENV. V gave up 4 bases and J gave up 4 bases, with 19 bases separating them. The CDR3 is made up of 16 amino acids.

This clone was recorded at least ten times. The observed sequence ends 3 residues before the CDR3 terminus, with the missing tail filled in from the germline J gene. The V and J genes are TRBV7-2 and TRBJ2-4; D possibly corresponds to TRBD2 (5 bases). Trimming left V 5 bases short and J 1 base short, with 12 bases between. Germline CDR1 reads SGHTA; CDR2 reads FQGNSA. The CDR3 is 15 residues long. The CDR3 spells CASSPISVAKNIQYF. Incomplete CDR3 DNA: TGTGCCAGCAGCCCGATTAGCGTTGCCAAAAACATT.

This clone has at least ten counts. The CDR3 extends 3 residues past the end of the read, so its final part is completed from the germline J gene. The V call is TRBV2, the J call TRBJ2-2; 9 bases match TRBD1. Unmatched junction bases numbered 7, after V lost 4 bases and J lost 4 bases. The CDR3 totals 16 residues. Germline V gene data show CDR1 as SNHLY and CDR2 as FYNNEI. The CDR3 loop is CASSVPTGGITGELFF. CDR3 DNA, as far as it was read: TGTGCCAGCAGTGTCCCGACAGGGGGGATCACCGGGGAG.

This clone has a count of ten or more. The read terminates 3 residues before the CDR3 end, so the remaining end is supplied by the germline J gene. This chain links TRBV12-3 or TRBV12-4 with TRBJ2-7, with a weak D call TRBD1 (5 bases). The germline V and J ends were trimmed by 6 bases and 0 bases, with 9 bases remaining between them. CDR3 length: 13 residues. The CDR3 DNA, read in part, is TGTGCCAGCAGGGACACTCTCTCCTACGAG. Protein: CASRDTLSYE. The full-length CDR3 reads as CASRDTLSYEQYF.

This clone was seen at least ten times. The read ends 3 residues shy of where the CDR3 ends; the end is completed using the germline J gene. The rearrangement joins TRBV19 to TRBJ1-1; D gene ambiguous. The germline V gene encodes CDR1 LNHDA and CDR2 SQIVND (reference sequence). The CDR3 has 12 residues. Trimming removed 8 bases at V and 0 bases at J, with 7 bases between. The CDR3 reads CASGGMNTEAFF. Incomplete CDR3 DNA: TGTGCCAGTGGCGGGATGAACACTGAA.

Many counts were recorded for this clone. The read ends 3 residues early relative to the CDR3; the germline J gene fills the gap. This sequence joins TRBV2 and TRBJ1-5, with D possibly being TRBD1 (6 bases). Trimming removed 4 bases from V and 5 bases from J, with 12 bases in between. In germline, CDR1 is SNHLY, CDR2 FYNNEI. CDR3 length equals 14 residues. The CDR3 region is CASSAQGSDQPQHF. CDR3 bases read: TGTGCCAGCAGTGCCCAGGGGAGCGATCAGCCC.

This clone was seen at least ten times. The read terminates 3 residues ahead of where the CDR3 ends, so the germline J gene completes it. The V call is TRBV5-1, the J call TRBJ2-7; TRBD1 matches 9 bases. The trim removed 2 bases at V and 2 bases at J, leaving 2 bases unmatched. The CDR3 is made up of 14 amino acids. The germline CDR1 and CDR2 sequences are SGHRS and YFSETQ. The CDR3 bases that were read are TGCGCCAGCAGCTTCGGGACAGGGCCCTACGAG. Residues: CASSFGTGPYE. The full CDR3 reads CASSFGTGPYEQYF.

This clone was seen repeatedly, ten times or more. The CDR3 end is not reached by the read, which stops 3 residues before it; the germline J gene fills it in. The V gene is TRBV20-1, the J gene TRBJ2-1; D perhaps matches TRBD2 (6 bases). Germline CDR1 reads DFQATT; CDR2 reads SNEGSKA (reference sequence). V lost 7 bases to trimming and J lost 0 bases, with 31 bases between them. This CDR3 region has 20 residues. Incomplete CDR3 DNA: TGCAGTGTCGGGGGTTACTCCAAGACACCCCAAACAGTCTCCTACAATGAG. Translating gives CSVGGYSKTPQTVSYNE. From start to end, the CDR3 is CSVGGYSKTPQTVSYNEQFF.

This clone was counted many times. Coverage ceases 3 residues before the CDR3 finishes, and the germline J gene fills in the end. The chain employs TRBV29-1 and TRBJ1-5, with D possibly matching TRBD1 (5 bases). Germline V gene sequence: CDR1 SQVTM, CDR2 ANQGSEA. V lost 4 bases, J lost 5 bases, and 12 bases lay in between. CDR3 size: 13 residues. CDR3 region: CSVGGTGDQPQHF. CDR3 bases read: TGCAGCGTTGGTGGAACAGGCGATCAGCCC.

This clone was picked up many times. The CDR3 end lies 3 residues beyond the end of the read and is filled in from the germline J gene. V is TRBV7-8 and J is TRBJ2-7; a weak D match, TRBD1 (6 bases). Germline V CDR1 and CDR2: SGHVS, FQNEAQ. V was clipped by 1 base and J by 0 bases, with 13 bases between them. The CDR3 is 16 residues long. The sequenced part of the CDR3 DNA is TGTGCCAGCAGCTTAGTTGTTGGGGGCAGCTCCTACGAG. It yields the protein CASSLVVGGSSYE. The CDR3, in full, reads CASSLVVGGSSYEQYF.

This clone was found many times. The sequenced part of the CDR3 DNA is TGCGCCAGCAGCTTGGTACAGAATTTGATAACTGGGGCCAACGTC. It specifies CASSLVQNLITGANV. The full CDR3 protein reads CASSLVQNLITGANVLTF. The V gene is TRBV5-1, the J gene TRBJ2-6; D remains ambiguous. The CDR3 end lies 3 residues beyond the end of the read and is filled in from the germline J gene. The ends were cut back, 0 bases at V and 2 bases at J, with 15 bases in the middle. Germline-derived CDR1 and CDR2 are SGHRS and YFSETQ. The CDR3 extends over 18 amino acids.

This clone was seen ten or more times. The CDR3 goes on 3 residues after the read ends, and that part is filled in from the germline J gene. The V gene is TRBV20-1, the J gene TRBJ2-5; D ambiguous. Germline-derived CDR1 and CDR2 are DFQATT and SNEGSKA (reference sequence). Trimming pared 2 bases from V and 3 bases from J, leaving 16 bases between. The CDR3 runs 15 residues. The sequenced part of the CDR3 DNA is TGCAGTGCTAGAAACCCTACCGGTACGGAAGAGACC. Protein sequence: CSARNPTGTEET. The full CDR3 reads CSARNPTGTEETQYF.